The source of this T cell receptor (beta chain) is a study of cytomegalovirus exposure and HLA in healthy donors (dated by TCRdb to the late 2010s). Looking at the study overall: In an earlier analysis of approximately 500 of the donors, 250 to 300 Gb of sequence data and just under 120 million unique TCR beta sequences from 180 million or so T cells were reported. HLA typing included class I and class II loci at four-digit resolution. In the later analysis, no new phenotypic data were used to find candidate immune exposures; instead, reliance was placed on TCR beta sequences and their occurrence across donors. Four to six DR-DQ haplotypes were handled as single units for association and clustering, since linkage in the cohort was strong. The number of typed donors differed by locus: roughly 629-630 for A, B, C, DRB1 and DQB1; some 540 for DQA1; approximately 610 for DPA1; and roughly 470 for DPB1. The study used immunosequencing to profile the T cell repertoires of some 600 subjects and linked those repertoires to cytomegalovirus serostatus. An earlier analysis of roughly 580 of the donors used high-throughput TCR beta sequencing to judge whether each TCR beta V gene segment behaved as functional or pseudogenic. Donor age, sex, ethnicity and CMV serostatus were collected together with the repertoire data. On average, 235,054 unique TCR beta nucleotide sequences were sequenced per donor among 398 genotyped donors of the cohort, with around 19% of those sequences being non-productive. A separate validation cohort of 100 to 150 different subjects was used in addition to the approximately 610-subject first cohort. An early release covering 550 to 650 HLA-typed donors comprised approximately 290 gigabases of sequencing data and 65 million to 100 million unique TCR sequences. All discovery cohort repertoires had been generated using a single sequencing platform. In a later genetic analysis, genome-wide SNP genotypes for about 65% of the 666 donors were used, and that subset was treated as a discovery cohort. In a later analysis, previously published TCR beta repertoires from 550 to 750 donors were re-analyzed and high-resolution HLA genotyping was added so that TCR occurrence patterns could be studied. The aim of the study was to test whether cataloging public T cell receptors could identify signatures of past pathogen exposure. Of the roughly 400 genotyped donors, 65% to 90% fell in the genetic ancestry cluster associated with self-reported Caucasian donors. To predict cytomegalovirus infection status, the study brought together high-throughput TCR immunosequencing, statistical association of individual TCRs with disease status, and machine learning.

This clone was detected only a few times. This receptor's antigen is unknown. Qualities for individual bases were not recorded, and no much larger clone is one base off. What the study reported, not specific to this receptor: Broadly in line with IMGT annotations, most TCR beta V segments showed up in productive rearrangements about 87% or about 30% of the time in an earlier analysis of 450 to 750 of the donors. The presence/absence analyses assumed that sequencing depth was roughly uniform across donors, and that assumption may not be true. In a later genetic analysis, fewer N-insertions in productive TCRs were reported among donors in an Asian-associated ancestry cluster than the roughly 640-donor mean. In a later analysis, the rate of TCR association differed among HLA loci, with DRB1 alleles having the most associated TCRs and HLA-C alleles having the fewest. Several of the top co-occurrence clusters appeared to be linked to parvovirus B19, influenza, CMV and Epstein-Barr virus, according to a later analysis. The study listed 150 to 200 TCR beta chains as associated with cytomegalovirus. A later analysis associated around 16,000 TCR beta sequences with specific HLA alleles at a false discovery rate of 0.05. This cohort had only TCR beta chains sequenced, and the lack of alpha or paired-chain data limited which features could be detected. In a later analysis, HLA-associated TCR beta chains showed more clonal expansion and lower generation probabilities than non-associated chains that were equally common. Assigning TCR associations to individual alleles was difficult when HLA alleles, especially DR and DQ, strongly co-occurred. A further reported finding was that TCR beta sequences accurately predicted the HLA-A and HLA-B alleles for most subjects in the first cohort. The earlier analysis of approximately 540 of the donors excluded 15 to 20 rarely observed V segments, including chromosome 9 orphons, because counts were too low. A later analysis found that most CMV-associated TCR beta chains appeared HLA-restricted, with HLA associations seemingly driven largely by CMV exposure. The authors suggested that the approach could potentially be extended to other disease states and immunological phenotypes. Correlated functional status among segregating V segments might be attributable to linkage disequilibrium, but an unknown experimental factor could not be ruled out. A few of the identified cytomegalovirus-associated TCR beta chains were confirmed in vitro to be specific for cytomegalovirus antigens. The classifier was reported to diagnose cytomegalovirus status with high specificity and sensitivity in both the original cohort and the validation cohort. The only immune exposure information available for the cohort was CMV serostatus. Most TCR sequences were observed very rarely across donors, whereas some public TCRs were present in many individuals. A cluster of highly shared sequence variants was judged likely to be a technical artifact of the sequencing pipeline. Because HLA typing was missing for some donors at each locus, association tests included only the typed subset. V-gene and J-gene trimming of TCR beta chains was associated with a missense DCLRE1C variant in a later genetic analysis, and the association was replicated in an independent cohort.

The cohort was made up of 666 healthy bone marrow donors. At the time of sampling, all cohort members were nominally healthy, though unrecorded immune exposures were likely present. The donor was CMV seronegative and was included in the group of 352 seronegative cohort members. A peripheral blood sample was provided by each donor, and peripheral blood mononuclear cells were used for TCR beta sequencing. Genomic DNA was extracted from the blood cell samples with the Qiagen DNeasy Blood Extraction Kit. The library was built by means of the immunoSEQ multiplex PCR assay. The multiplex PCR relied on a mix of 60 forward primers for TCR Vbeta segments and 13 reverse primers for TCR Jbeta segments. A multiplex PCR assay on genomic DNA amplified the CDR3 region of rearranged TCR beta genes. Amplified TCR beta libraries were sequenced as 87-base-pair reads on the Illumina HiSeq System. The paper's processing steps were these. Across the roughly 700 repertoires, a later analysis counted 80 million or so unique TCR beta chains, roughly 11 million of which were shared by at least two donors. Raw reads were error-corrected and collapsed into unique sequences by a nearest-neighbor algorithm in which closely related sequences were merged to remove PCR and sequencing errors. Alignment of CDR3 sequences to IMGT reference sequences was used to assign V, D and J gene segments. For a sequence to be retained, at least a six-nucleotide match to both a V gene segment and a J gene segment was required. A rearrangement counted as productive if the CDR3 had no stop codons and remained in frame with V and J, and every other rearrangement counted as non-productive. CDR3 was defined according to IMGT convention as the region running from the second conserved V-encoded cysteine to the conserved J-encoded phenylalanine. The earlier analysis of about 590 of the donors excluded sequences that lacked an unambiguous match to a single V gene segment. An earlier analysis of a few hundred of the donors called V segments functional above 56.7% productive rearrangements and segregating when the between-donor standard deviation exceeded 5%. A statistical classification framework was developed to diagnose cytomegalovirus status using the catalog of TCR beta chain sequences. In a later analysis, V and J genes were assigned by comparing TCR nucleotide sequences against IMGT/GENE-DB human TR gene sequences. The TCRdist pipeline was used in a later analysis to assign CDR3 sequences and most-parsimonious VDJ recombination scenarios. A later analysis defined each TCR beta chain by its CDR3 amino acid sequence plus V-gene family, and excluded reads lacking a unique V-gene family. A later analysis removed roughly 590 highly shared, low-generation-probability nucleotide sequences to deal with suspected cross-contamination and a sequencing artifact. A later analysis calculated a clonal expansion index for each public chain from normalized within-repertoire ranks of inferred template counts. In a later analysis, generation probabilities were computed using a VDJ recombination model fitted to out-of-frame rearrangements, and the results were checked against IGoR. In a later analysis, hypergeometric tests were used to score TCR-TCR, TCR-HLA and TCR-CMV co-occurrence, with a repertoire-size bias correction applied to TCR pairs. In a later analysis, false discovery rates were estimated by permuting HLA or CMV assignments 20 times. In a later analysis, co-occurring TCRs were grouped using DBSCAN, and TCRdist sequence similarity was added for clustering within HLA-allele-positive subsets. Co-occurrence clustering excluded repertoires with fewer than 30,000 or more than 120,000 public chains, plus five with anomalous nucleotide sharing. Not all clones reach the TCRdb copy of this immuneACCESS table, which keeps in-frame sequences only. Checked studies attribute under half of the gap to unresolved V genes and leave the rest unexplained. That table gives V, J and clone size, and the DNA gave D and trimming. The sample data list some 140,000 clones, and around 79% of these were observed just once. The ten largest clones take up approximately 1% of the sample.

Sequencing was done on a sample of PBMCs. This clonotype was sampled from a man between 18 and 29 years old in good health and CMV-seronegative.

The DNA sequence is given as TGTGCCAGCAGCTTAGAGCACGAGCAGTACTTC. It translates as CASSLEHEQYF. The rearranged chain carries TRBV7-9 and TRBJ2-7; no D gene call is confident. V lost 1 base and J lost 5 bases; the stretch between them is 3 bases long. CDR1 and CDR2 are drawn from the germline V gene (reference sequence): SEHNR, FQNEAQ. The CDR3 covers 11 residues, taking in both the cysteine and the phenylalanine. Only the CDR3 DNA is retained, 33 bases long and in frame from the first base. Reference TRBV7-9 and TRBJ2-7 genes cover what lies past the CDR3, so the full variable domain is DTGVSQNPRHKITKRGQNVTFRCDPISEHNRLYWYRQTLGQGPEFLTYFQNEAQLEKSRLLSDRFSAERPKGSFSTLEIQRTEQGDSAMYLCASSLEHEQYFGPGTRLTVT.